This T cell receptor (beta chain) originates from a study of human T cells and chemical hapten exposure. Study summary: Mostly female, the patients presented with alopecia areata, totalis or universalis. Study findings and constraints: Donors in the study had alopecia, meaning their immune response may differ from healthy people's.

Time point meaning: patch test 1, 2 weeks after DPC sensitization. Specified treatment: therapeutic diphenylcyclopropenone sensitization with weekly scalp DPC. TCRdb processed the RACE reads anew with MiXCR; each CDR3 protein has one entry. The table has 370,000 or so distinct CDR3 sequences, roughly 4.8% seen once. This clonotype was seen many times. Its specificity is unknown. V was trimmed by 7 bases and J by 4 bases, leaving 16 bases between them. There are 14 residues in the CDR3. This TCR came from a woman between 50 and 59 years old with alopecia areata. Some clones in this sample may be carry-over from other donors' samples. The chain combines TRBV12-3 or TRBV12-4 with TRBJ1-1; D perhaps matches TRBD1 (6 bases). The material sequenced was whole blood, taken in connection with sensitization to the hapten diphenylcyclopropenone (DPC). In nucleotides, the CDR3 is TGTGCCAGCACCTCCCCGGGGGCCGGCACTGAAGCTTTCTTT. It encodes CASTSPGAGTEAFF.